This TCR beta chain was captured in a study of tumor-infiltrating lymphocytes in primary liver carcinoma. About the research overall: Men and women, 30 to 69 years of age, made up the patients.

RNA and DNA were co-extracted from roughly 20-30 mg of unsorted bulk tissue. Subjects presented with primary liver carcinoma managed by surgical resection. A constant-region primer served to make TCR beta cDNA from 500 to 550 ng total RNA. Three nested multiplex PCR rounds, a slightly modified ARM-PCR, produced the libraries for TCR beta. Rounds one and two of PCR, each of roughly 11 cycles, were primed with TRBV1-TRBV30 forward primers and a C-beta reverse primer. TCRdb re-called the multiplex PCR reads with MiXCR, one entry per CDR3 protein. The sample consists of roughly 120,000 distinct CDR3 sequences, under 65% of them appearing once. Whole-study results and caveats: Tumor top-250-clone fraction significantly exceeded that of blood (p = 0.039). Tumor-adjacent and tumor-blood pairs overlapped less than tumor region pairs did.

The germline V gene encodes CDR1 SQVTM and CDR2 ANQGSEA. This CDR3 comprises 15 residues. J was trimmed by 11 bases and V by 5 bases; bases with no gene match: 18. Many counts were recorded for this clonotype. Antigen unknown. Sample: liver tumor tissue from sampling region 3. The subset is: tumor region T3, left-lateral pole. This clonotype was obtained from a woman aged 55-70 years with primary liver carcinoma and hepatitis B virus infection. The J gene is TRBJ2-7, the V gene TRBV29-1, with TRBD1 matching 10 bases. The CDR3 region has the DNA TGCAGCGTTACCGGGACAGGGGTTTCCCTAAGAATGGAGTACTTC. It translates to CSVTGTGVSLRMEYF.